This entry lists 9 T cell receptor beta chains sequenced from one sample in a study of cytomegalovirus exposure and HLA in healthy donors (dated by TCRdb to 2017 to 2019). The library was produced with the immunoSEQ multiplex PCR assay. The multiplex PCR relied on a mix of 60 forward primers for TCR Vbeta segments and 13 reverse primers for TCR Jbeta segments. TCRdb carries this immuneACCESS record with in-frame sequences only. Its versions omit some clonotypes, under half of them owing to an unresolved V gene in the studies checked, with the rest unexplained. The sample table records around 150,000 clones; over 80% of these occur just once. 1.5% to 1.7% of the sample goes to the ten largest clones. Sequenced material: PBMCs. The receptors shown here come from a woman aged 18 to 35 in good health and CMV-seronegative.

The J gene is TRBJ1-1, the V gene TRBV6-1, with D possibly TRBD1 on 5 matching bases. This CDR3 comprises 15 residues. CDR1 and CDR2 (germline): MNHNS, SASEGT. V was clipped by 5 bases and J by 4 bases, with 17 bases between them. CDR3 DNA: TGTGCCAGCAGTCAATGGGGGGGAATGGGCACTGAAGCTTTCTTT. It yields the protein CASSQWGGMGTEAFF.

This chain joins TRBV19 and TRBJ2-1, with 12 nucleotides matching TRBD2. Germline CDR1 LNHDA, CDR2 SQIVND (reference sequence). V dropped 9 bases and J dropped 8; count of bases not matched to a gene: 5. The CDR3 is made up of 13 amino acids. The CDR3 nucleotides are TGTGCCAGCACTAGCGGGGGGCAGGATGAGCAGTTCTTC. As protein: CASTSGGQDEQFF. Supplemented by reference TRBV19 and TRBJ2-1, the full variable domain reads DGGITQSPKYLFRKEGQNVTLSCEQNLNHDAMYWYRQDPGQGLRLIYYSQIVNDFQKGDIAEGYSVSREKKESFPLTVTSAQKNPTAFYLCASTSGGQDEQFFGPGTRLTVL.

This clone was found once. The chain links TRBV25-1 to TRBJ1-2, with 8 positions matching TRBD1. The CDR3 spans 15 residues. The V segment lost 8 bases and the J segment 1 base; nucleotides outside the gene matches: 9. Germline loops: CDR1 MGHDK, CDR2 SYGVNS. The CDR3 DNA is TGTGCCAGCTACGGCGGCAGGGGGCGTAACTATGGCTACACCTTC. Translation gives CASYGGRGRNYGYTF.

The chain uses TRBV18 and TRBJ1-1; D possibly corresponds to TRBD1 (5 bases). CDR1 KGHSH and CDR2 LQKENI come from the germline V gene. The CDR3 is 15 amino acids. The V and J ends lost 6 bases and 3 bases respectively, with 17 bases between them. The CDR3 sequence: CASSPQVTGDTEAFF. The CDR3 DNA is TGTGCCAGCTCTCCCCAGGTAACAGGAGACACTGAAGCTTTCTTT. Full variable domain (remainder filled in from reference TRBV18 and TRBJ1-1): NAGVMQNPRHLVRRRGQEARLRCSPMKGHSHVYWYRQLPEEGLKFMVYLQKENIIDESGMPKERFSAEFPKEGPSILRIQQVVRGDSAAYFCASSPQVTGDTEAFFGQGTRLTVV.

This rearrangement joins TRBV5-1 to TRBJ2-5; TRBD2 is a possible D gene (6 bases). CDR1 SGHRS and CDR2 YFSETQ come from the germline V gene. The CDR3 runs 15 residues. Trimming removed 7 bases from V and 2 bases from J, with 18 bases in between. For the CDR3, the DNA is TGCGCCAGCGCGGGGCTACAAGGCCCGCAAGAGACCCAGTACTTC. Protein product: CASAGLQGPQETQYF. Filled out from reference TRBV5-1 and TRBJ2-5, the complete variable domain reads KAGVTQTPRYLIKTRGQQVTLSCSPISGHRSVSWYQQTPGQGLQFLFEYFSETQRNKGNFPGRFSGRQFSNSRSEMNVSTLELGDSALYLCASAGLQGPQETQYFGPGTRLLVL.

The table lists this clone with a count of one. This sequence joins TRBV5-1 and TRBJ2-1; D may be TRBD2 (7 bases). This CDR3 comprises 15 residues. CDR1 is SGHRS, CDR2 YFSETQ, per germline. Deletions cut 2 bases from V and 2 bases from J, with 11 bases between. CDR3: CASSLGGGTYNEQFF. CDR3 sequence (DNA): TGCGCCAGCAGCTTAGGGGGGGGAACCTACAATGAGCAGTTCTTC.

The chain joins TRBV4-1 to TRBJ1-1; tentatively, D is TRBD1 (6 bases). Trimming took off 3 bases at V and 0 bases at J, with 8 bases between the two ends. The CDR3 runs to 14 residues. Germline V gives CDR1 MGHRA, CDR2 YSYEKL. As DNA, the CDR3 is TGCGCCAGCAGCCACCGACAGGTGAACACTGAAGCTTTCTTT. It yields the protein CASSHRQVNTEAFF.

The chain couples TRBV11-2 to TRBJ1-3, with 10 nucleotides matching TRBD1. CDR3 length: 16 amino acids. CDR1 and CDR2 from the germline V gene are SGHAT and FQNNGV. With 5 bases clipped from V and 3 bases from J, the junction kept 7 bases outside the gene matches. The DNA for the CDR3 is TGTGCCAGCAGCCGAAAGGGACAGGGGTTTGGAAACACCATATATTTT. Translating it yields CASSRKGQGFGNTIYF. Supplemented by reference TRBV11-2 and TRBJ1-3, the full variable domain reads EAGVAQSPRYKIIEKRQSVAFWCNPISGHATLYWYQQILGQGPKLLIQFQNNGVVDDSQLPKDRFSAERLKGVDSTLKIQPAKLEDSAVYLCASSRKGQGFGNTIYFGEGSWLTVV.

This clone appeared a single time. This sequence joins TRBV11-2 and TRBJ2-1; D is possibly TRBD2 (7 bases). The V and J ends lost 1 base and 6 bases respectively, with 13 bases between them. There are 15 residues in the CDR3. Germline-derived CDR1 and CDR2 are SGHAT and FQNNGV. CDR3 coding DNA: TGTGCCAGCAGCTTAGTGGGGGGGGCCCTCAATGAGCAGTTCTTC. This translates into CASSLVGGALNEQFF. The complete variable domain, with remaining parts taken from reference TRBV11-2 and TRBJ2-1, reads EAGVAQSPRYKIIEKRQSVAFWCNPISGHATLYWYQQILGQGPKLLIQFQNNGVVDDSQLPKDRFSAERLKGVDSTLKIQPAKLEDSAVYLCASSLVGGALNEQFFGPGTRLTVL.